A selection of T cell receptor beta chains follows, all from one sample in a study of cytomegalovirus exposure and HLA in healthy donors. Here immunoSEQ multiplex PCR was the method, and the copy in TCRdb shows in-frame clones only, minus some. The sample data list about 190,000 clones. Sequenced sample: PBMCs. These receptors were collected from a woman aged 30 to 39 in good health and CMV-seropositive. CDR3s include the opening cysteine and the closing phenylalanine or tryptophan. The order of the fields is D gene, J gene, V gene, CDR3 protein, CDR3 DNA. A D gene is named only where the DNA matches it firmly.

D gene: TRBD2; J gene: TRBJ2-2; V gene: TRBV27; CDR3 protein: CASSPMTSGRGTGELFF; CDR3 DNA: TGTGCCAGCAGTCCAATGACTAGCGGGAGGGGCACCGGGGAGCTGTTTTTT
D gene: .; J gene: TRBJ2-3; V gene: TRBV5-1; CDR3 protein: CASSRGWADTQYF; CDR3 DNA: TGCGCCAGCAGTAGGGGGTGGGCAGATACGCAGTATTTT
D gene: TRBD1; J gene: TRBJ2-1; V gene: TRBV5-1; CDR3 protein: CASRTAGGGYNEQFF; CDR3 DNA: TGCGCCAGTAGGACCGCAGGGGGCGGGTACAATGAGCAGTTCTTC
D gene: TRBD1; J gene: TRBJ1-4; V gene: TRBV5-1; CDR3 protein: CASSGGQGIATNEKLFF; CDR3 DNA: TGCGCCAGCAGCGGGGGACAGGGGATTGCAACTAATGAAAAACTGTTTTTT
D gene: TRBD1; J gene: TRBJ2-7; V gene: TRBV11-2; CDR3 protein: CASSLEYGTGWDEQYF; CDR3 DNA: TGTGCCAGCAGCTTAGAATACGGGACAGGGTGGGACGAGCAGTACTTC
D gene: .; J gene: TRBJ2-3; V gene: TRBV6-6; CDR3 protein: CASSPLKGDTDTQYF; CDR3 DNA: TGTGCCAGCAGTCCCCTGAAGGGGGACACAGATACGCAGTATTTT
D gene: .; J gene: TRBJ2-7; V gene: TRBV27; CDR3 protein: CASSLIDSVSEQYF; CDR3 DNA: TGTGCCAGCAGTTTAATAGACAGCGTCTCCGAGCAGTACTTC
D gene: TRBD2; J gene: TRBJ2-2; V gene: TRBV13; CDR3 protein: CASSPQRGLNTGELFF; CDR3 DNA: TGTGCCAGCAGCCCCCAGCGGGGTCTGAACACCGGGGAGCTGTTTTTT
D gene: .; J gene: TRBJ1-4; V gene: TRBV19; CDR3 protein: CASSVAGKIGKLFF; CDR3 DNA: TGTGCCAGTAGTGTTGCGGGGAAAATCGGAAAACTGTTTTTT
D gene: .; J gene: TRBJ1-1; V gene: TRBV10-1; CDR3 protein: CASSELKQGRGAEAFF; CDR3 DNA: TGCGCCAGCAGTGAGCTAAAACAGGGTCGAGGCGCTGAAGCTTTCTTT
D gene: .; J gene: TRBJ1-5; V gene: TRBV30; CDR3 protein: CAWGANQPQHF; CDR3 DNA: TGTGCCTGGGGGGCCAATCAGCCCCAGCATTTT
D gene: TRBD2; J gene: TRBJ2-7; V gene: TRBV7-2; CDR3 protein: CASSFGLAGNYEQYF; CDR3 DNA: TGTGCCAGCAGCTTCGGCCTAGCGGGGAACTACGAGCAGTACTTC
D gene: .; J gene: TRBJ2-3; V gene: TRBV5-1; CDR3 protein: CASSLDPGGDTQYF; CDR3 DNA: TGCGCCAGCAGCTTGGACCCGGGCGGGGATACGCAGTATTTT
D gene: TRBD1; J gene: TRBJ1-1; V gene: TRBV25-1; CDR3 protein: CASSDPGQGNTEAFF; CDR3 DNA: TGTGCCAGCAGTGATCCGGGACAGGGGAACACTGAAGCTTTCTTT
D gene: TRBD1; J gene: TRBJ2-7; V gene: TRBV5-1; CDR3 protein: CASSSMTAGGPDEQYF; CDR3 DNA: TGCGCCAGCAGCTCTATGACGGCAGGGGGACCCGACGAGCAGTACTTC
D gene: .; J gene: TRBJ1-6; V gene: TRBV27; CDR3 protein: CASAFRANSPLHF; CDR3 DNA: TGTGCCAGCGCATTCAGGGCTAATTCACCCCTCCACTTT
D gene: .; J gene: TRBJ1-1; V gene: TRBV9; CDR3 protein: CASSREAGGTEAFF; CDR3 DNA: TGTGCCAGCAGCAGGGAGGCGGGGGGAACTGAAGCTTTCTTT
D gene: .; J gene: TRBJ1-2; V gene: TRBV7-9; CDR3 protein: CASSSRSLYGYTF; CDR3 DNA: TGTGCCAGCAGCTCGCGGAGTCTCTATGGCTACACCTTC
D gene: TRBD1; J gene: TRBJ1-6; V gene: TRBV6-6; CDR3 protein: CASRRGGQGYSPLHF; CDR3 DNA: TGTGCCAGCAGACGGGGAGGACAGGGTTATTCACCCCTCCACTTT
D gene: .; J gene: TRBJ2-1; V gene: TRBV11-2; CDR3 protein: CASSLGRSNEQFF; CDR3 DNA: TGTGCCAGCAGCTTGGGCAGGTCCAATGAGCAGTTCTTC
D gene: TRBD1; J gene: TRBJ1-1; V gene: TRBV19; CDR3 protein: CASSIDRQGEKAFF; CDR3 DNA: TGTGCCAGTAGTATAGATCGACAGGGAGAAAAGGCTTTCTTT
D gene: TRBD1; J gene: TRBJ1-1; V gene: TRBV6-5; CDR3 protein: CASGGDRGHGAFF; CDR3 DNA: TGTGCCAGCGGGGGGGACAGGGGGCATGGAGCTTTCTTT
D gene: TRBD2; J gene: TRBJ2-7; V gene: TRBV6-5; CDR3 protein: CASSYSQGLGDEQYF; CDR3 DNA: TGTGCCAGCAGTTACTCCCAGGGACTAGGAGACGAGCAGTACTTC
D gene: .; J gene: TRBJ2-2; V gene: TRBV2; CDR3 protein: CASSGGPWDTGELFF; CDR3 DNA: TGTGCCAGCAGTGGGGGCCCCTGGGACACCGGGGAGCTGTTTTTT
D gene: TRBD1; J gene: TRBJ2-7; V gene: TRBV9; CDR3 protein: CASSGDRDEQYF; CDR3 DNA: TGTGCCAGCAGCGGGGACAGGGACGAGCAGTACTTC
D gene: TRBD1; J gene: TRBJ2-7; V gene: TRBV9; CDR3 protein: CASSPQDRGYEQYF; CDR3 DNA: TGTGCCAGCAGCCCTCAGGACAGGGGTTACGAGCAGTACTTC
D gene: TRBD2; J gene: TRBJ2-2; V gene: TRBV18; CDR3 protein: CASSGLAGDTGELFF; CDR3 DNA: TGTGCCAGCTCCGGACTAGCGGGAGACACCGGGGAGCTGTTTTTT
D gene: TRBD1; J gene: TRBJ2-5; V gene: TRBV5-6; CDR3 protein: CASSLLTGGEETQYF; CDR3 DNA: TGTGCCAGCAGCTTGTTGACAGGGGGCGAAGAGACCCAGTACTTC
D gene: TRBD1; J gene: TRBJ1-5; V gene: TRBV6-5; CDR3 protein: CASSRQGGQPQHF; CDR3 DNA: TGTGCCAGCAGTAGACAGGGAGGTCAGCCCCAGCATTTT
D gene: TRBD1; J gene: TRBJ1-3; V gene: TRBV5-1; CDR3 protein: CASSSGTGHGNTIYF; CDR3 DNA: TGCGCCAGCAGCTCCGGGACAGGGCATGGAAACACCATATATTTT
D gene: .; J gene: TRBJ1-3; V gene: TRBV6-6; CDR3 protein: CASSPRGGEANTIYF; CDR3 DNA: TGTGCCAGCAGTCCTCGGGGGGGGGAGGCAAACACCATATATTTT
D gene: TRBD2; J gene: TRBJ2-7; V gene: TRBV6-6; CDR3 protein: CAGGLAMGEQYF; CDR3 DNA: TGTGCCGGGGGACTAGCTATGGGCGAGCAGTACTTC
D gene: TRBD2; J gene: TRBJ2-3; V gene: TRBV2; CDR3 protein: CASRVGLAGQYF; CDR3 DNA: TGTGCCAGCCGCGTAGGGCTAGCGGGGCAGTATTTT